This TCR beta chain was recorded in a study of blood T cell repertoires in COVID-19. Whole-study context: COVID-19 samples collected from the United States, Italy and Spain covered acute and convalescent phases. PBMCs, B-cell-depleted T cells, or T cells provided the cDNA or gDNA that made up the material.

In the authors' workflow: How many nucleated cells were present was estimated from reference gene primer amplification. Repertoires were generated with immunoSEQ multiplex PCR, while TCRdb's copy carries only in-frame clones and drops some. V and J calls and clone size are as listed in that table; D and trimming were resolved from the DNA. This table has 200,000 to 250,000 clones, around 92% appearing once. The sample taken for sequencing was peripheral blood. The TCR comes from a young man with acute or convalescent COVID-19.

Written as DNA, the CDR3 is TGTGCCAGCAGCCGGGTCTCAGTAAACTACGAGCAGTACTTC. Protein sequence: CASSRVSVNYEQYF. The chain has TRBV7-9 and TRBJ2-7; the D is unclear. The CDR3 is 14 amino acids. V lost 5 bases to trimming and J lost 3 bases, with 14 bases between them. Germline CDR1 SEHNR, CDR2 FQNEAQ (reference sequence).